These 15 T cell receptor beta chains were all obtained from the same sample, sequenced in a study of T cell changes during pregnancy in multiple sclerosis. TCRdb's copy holds only in-frame clones and misses some; the assay was immunoSEQ multiplex PCR. Counted here are about 30,000 clones, just over 90% occurring once; the ten biggest clones make up around 4.3%. This material consisted of peripheral blood, taken in the second trimester of pregnancy. These TCRs come from a female donor in good health, enrolled as a control in a pregnancy study.

The chain uses TRBV28 and TRBJ1-5, with 8 bases matching TRBD1. With 5 bases clipped from V and 4 bases from J, the junction kept 10 bases outside the gene matches. Looked up from germline, CDR1 is MDHEN and CDR2 is SYDVKM. This CDR3 has 16 residues. The CDR3 region is CASSIDRGVANQPQHF. For the CDR3, the DNA is TGTGCCAGCAGTATTGACAGGGGAGTTGCAAATCAGCCCCAGCATTTT.

The chain carries TRBV9 and TRBJ1-4; TRBD1 matches 7 bases. Germline V gene sequence: CDR1 SGDLS, CDR2 YYNGEE. V was pared by 3 bases and J by 5 bases, with 7 bases of the junction left unmatched. This CDR3 spans 15 amino acids. The CDR3 DNA reads TGTGCCAGCAGCGAGGGGACAGCTATAAATGAAAAACTGTTTTTT. This translates into CASSEGTAINEKLFF.

This sequence joins TRBV4-1 and TRBJ1-5; TRBD1 aligns across 7 bases. The CDR3 loop spans 16 amino acids. V shed 0 bases and J 7 bases; nucleotides not matched to a gene: 9. Germline assignment: CDR1 MGHRA and CDR2 YSYEKL. The CDR3 protein is CASSQDPGQVFQPQHF. The DNA for the CDR3 is TGCGCCAGCAGCCAAGATCCCGGACAGGTTTTCCAGCCCCAGCATTTT.

The V gene is TRBV18, the J gene TRBJ2-2, with a weak D call TRBD1 (6 bases). CDR3 length: 14 residues. Deletions cut 6 bases from V and 2 bases from J, with 10 bases between. Germline-derived CDR1 and CDR2 are KGHSH and LQKENI. The DNA for the CDR3 is TGTGCCAGCTCGGAACAGGGAAACACCGGGGAGCTGTTTTTT. Protein sequence: CASSEQGNTGELFF.

This chain uses TRBV7-2 with TRBJ2-2; D may be TRBD1 (5 bases). V was trimmed by 3 bases and J by 3 bases, leaving 11 bases between them. Germline V gene data show CDR1 as SGHTA and CDR2 as FQGNSA. The CDR3 runs to 15 residues. DNA for the CDR3: TGTGCCAGCAGCTTCGGTCAGGGCGACACCGGGGAGCTGTTTTTT. The encoded protein is CASSFGQGDTGELFF.

The chain carries TRBV28 and TRBJ1-2; maybe TRBD1 (5 bases). The V and J ends lost 7 bases and 8 bases respectively, with 20 bases between them. The CDR3 has 14 residues. Germline V CDR1 and CDR2: MDHEN, SYDVKM. The CDR3 region is CASIAFDSGFGYTF. The CDR3 nucleotides are TGTGCCAGCATCGCATTCGACAGTGGATTCGGCTACACCTTC.

This clone was seen more than once but under ten times. The chain employs TRBV7-9 and TRBJ1-1, with D possibly being TRBD1 (5 bases). The CDR3 contains 15 residues. Germline V gene sequence: CDR1 SEHNR, CDR2 FQNEAQ (reference sequence). V lost 1 base and J 0 bases, leaving 9 bases between the germline ends. The chain's CDR3 is CASSLGTGLNTEAFF. DNA of the CDR3: TGTGCCAGCAGCTTAGGTACAGGCTTGAACACTGAAGCTTTCTTT.

The chain joins TRBV7-9 to TRBJ2-2; a weak D match, TRBD1 (6 bases). The CDR3 consists of 15 residues. Trimming removed 4 bases at V and 0 bases at J, with 9 bases between. Germline CDR1 SEHNR, CDR2 FQNEAQ (reference sequence). The CDR3 region is CASSSQGPNTGELFF. The CDR3 DNA follows: TGTGCCAGCAGCTCACAGGGTCCGAACACCGGGGAGCTGTTTTTT.

This chain joins TRBV5-1 and TRBJ2-2, with unresolved D. Trimming stripped 5 bases from V and 1 base from J, with 12 bases between. From germline, CDR1 is SGHRS and CDR2 YFSETQ. The CDR3 loop spans 15 amino acids. The CDR3 sequence: CASRVTAQNTGELFF. The CDR3 DNA is TGCGCCAGCAGAGTGACTGCCCAGAACACCGGGGAGCTGTTTTTT.

The chain carries TRBV6-5 and TRBJ2-7; the D gene is possibly TRBD2 (6 bases). This CDR3 region has 14 residues. V shed 6 bases and J shed 0 bases, with 12 bases lying between them. Germline V gene lookup returns CDR1 MNHEY and CDR2 SVGAGI. CDR3 DNA sequence: TGTGCCAGCAGGCGCGGGACTTCCTCCTACGAGCAGTACTTC. It specifies CASRRGTSSYEQYF.

The genes are TRBV10-1 and TRBJ2-2; 10 positions match TRBD1. The CDR3 has 15 amino acids. V lost 6 bases to trimming and J lost 4 bases; unmatched junction nucleotides: 5. Germline V lookup: CDR1 WNHNN, CDR2 SYGVQD (reference sequence). The CDR3 coding sequence is TGCGCCAGCAGAAGGGACAGGGGAGGCACCGGGGAGCTGTTTTTT. Translating it yields CASRRDRGGTGELFF.

The rearrangement joins TRBV15 to TRBJ2-1; D remains ambiguous. Germline loops: CDR1 LNHNV, CDR2 YYDKDF (reference sequence). Trimming shortened V by 0 bases and J by 6 bases, and 9 bases separated the two germline ends. This CDR3 spans 14 amino acids. CDR3 protein: CATSRDTASNEQFF. Written as DNA, the CDR3 is TGTGCCACCAGCAGAGATACAGCCTCCAATGAGCAGTTCTTC.

The chain carries TRBV6-4 and TRBJ2-1; tentative D call: TRBD2 (6 bases). Looked up from germline, CDR1 is MRHNA and CDR2 is SNTAGT. Trimming pared 10 bases from V and 4 bases from J, leaving 26 bases between. The CDR3 is made up of 17 amino acids. CDR3 DNA: TGTGCCACCGGGAGTGGACCTAGTTTATCTCAATACAATGAGCAGTTCTTC. Its translation is CATGSGPSLSQYNEQFF.

The chain uses TRBV30 and TRBJ2-1, with D possibly matching TRBD2 (5 bases). This CDR3 spans 14 amino acids. Trimming stripped 4 bases from V and 5 bases from J, with 15 bases between. Germline CDR1 reads GTSNPN; CDR2 reads SVGIG (reference sequence). CDR3 region: CAWNGGSSNNEQFF. In nucleotides, the CDR3 is TGTGCCTGGAATGGAGGTTCCTCGAACAATGAGCAGTTCTTC.

The chain has TRBV9 and TRBJ2-7, with a weak D call TRBD2 (5 bases). Trimming took 0 bases from V and 5 from J, leaving 15 bases between them. The CDR3 runs 15 residues. The germline V gene has CDR1 SGDLS and CDR2 YYNGEE. The CDR3 region is CASSVVGSAGDEQYF. The CDR3 DNA is TGTGCCAGCAGCGTAGTAGGGAGCGCTGGCGACGAGCAGTACTTC.